This record looks at one TCR beta chain sequence and its context. This sample was taken from a study of blood T cell repertoires in COVID-19. Per the germline V gene, CDR1 is LNHDA and CDR2 is SQIVND (reference sequence). The V gene end was trimmed by 6 bases and the J gene end by 3 bases; junction bases not matched to a gene: 5. This CDR3 contains 14 residues. As handled by the study authors: Quantification of nucleated cells was approximated via reference gene primer amplification. The protocol was immunoSEQ multiplex PCR, while the TCRdb copy is restricted to in-frame clones and leaves out a portion. V, J and clone size are taken as reported in that table, and D and trimming were inferred from the DNA itself. The data hold roughly 100,000 clones, with about 80% observed a single time.

Sample: peripheral blood. The V call is TRBV19, the J call TRBJ2-3; 8 positions match TRBD2. This sequence was found in a woman at least 80 years old with active or convalescent COVID-19. The CDR3 nucleotides read TGTGCCAGTAGGAGGACTAGCTCAACAGATACGCAGTATTTT. Translation: CASRRTSSTDTQYF.